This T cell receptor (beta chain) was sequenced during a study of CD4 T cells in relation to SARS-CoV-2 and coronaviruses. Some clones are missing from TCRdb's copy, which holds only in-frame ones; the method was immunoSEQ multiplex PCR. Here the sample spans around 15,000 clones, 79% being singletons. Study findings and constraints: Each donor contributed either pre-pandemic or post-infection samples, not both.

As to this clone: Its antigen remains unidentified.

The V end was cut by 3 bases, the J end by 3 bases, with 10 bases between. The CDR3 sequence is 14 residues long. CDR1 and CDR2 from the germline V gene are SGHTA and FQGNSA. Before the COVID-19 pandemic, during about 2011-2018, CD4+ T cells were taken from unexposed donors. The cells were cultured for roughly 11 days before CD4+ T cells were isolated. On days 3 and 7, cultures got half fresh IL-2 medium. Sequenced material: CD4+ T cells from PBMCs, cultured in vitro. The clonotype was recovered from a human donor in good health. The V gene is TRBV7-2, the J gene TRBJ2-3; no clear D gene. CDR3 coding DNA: TGTGCCAGCAGCTTGCGGAGTTCGACAGATACGCAGTATTTT. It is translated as CASSLRSSTDTQYF. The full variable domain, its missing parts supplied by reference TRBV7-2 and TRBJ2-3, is GAGVSQSPSNKVTEKGKDVELRCDPISGHTALYWYRQSLGQGLEFLIYFQGNSAPDKSGLPSDRFSAERTGGSVSTLTIQRTQQEDSAVYLCASSLRSSTDTQYFGPGTRLTVL.